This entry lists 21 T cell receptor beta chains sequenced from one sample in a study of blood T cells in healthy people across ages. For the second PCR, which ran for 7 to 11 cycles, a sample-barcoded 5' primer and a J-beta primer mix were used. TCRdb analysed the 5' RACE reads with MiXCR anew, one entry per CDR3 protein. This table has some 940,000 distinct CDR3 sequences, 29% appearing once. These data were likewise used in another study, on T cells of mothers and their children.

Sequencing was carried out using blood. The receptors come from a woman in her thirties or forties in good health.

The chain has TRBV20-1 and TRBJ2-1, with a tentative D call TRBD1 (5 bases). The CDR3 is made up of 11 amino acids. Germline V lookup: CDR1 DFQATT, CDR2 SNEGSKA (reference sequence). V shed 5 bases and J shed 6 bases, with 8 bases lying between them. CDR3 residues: CSAWTPNEQFF. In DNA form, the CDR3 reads TGCAGTGCTTGGACACCCAATGAGCAGTTCTTC.

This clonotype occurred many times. CDR3 nucleotide sequence: TGTGCCAGCAGCCAAGACGGGGCGGGGGCGAGAGAGCAGTACTTC. It codes for CASSQDGAGAREQYF. The chain carries TRBV4-2 and TRBJ2-7, with D possibly being TRBD2 (7 bases). V gave up 0 bases and J gave up 7 bases, with 16 bases separating them. The CDR3 is made up of 15 amino acids. CDR1 is LGHNA and CDR2 is YNFKEQ in the germline V gene.

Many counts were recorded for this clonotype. CDR3 residues: CASSLSTDIQETQYF. The CDR3 DNA reads TGTGCCAGCAGCTTATCGACGGACATACAAGAGACCCAGTACTTC. The chain uses TRBV7-3 and TRBJ2-5, with a weak D call TRBD1 (5 bases). The V end lost 2 bases, the J end lost 2 bases, and 12 bases lay between the germline ends. This CDR3 contains 15 residues. Germline values: CDR1 SGHTA, CDR2 FQGTGA.

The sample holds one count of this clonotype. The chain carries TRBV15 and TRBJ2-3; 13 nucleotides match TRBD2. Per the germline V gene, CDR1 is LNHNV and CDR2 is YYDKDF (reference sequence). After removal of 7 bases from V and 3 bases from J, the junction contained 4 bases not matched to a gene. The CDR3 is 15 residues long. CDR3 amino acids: CATTRGLAGTDTQYF. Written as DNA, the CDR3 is TGTGCCACCACCCGGGGACTAGCGGGGACAGATACGCAGTATTTT.

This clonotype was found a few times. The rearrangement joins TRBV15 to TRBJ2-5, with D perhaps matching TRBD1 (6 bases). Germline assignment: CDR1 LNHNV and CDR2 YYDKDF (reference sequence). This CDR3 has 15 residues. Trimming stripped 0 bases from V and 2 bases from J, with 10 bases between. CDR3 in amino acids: CATSREGAMQETQYF. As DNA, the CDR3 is TGTGCCACCAGCAGAGAGGGGGCGATGCAAGAGACCCAGTACTTC.

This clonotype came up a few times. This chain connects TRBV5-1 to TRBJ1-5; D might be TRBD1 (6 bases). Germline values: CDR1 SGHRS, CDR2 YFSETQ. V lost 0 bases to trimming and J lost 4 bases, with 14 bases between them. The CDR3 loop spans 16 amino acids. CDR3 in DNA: TGCGCCAGCAGCTTGGCTGGGGGTCAGGGGAATCAGCCCCAGCATTTT. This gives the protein CASSLAGGQGNQPQHF. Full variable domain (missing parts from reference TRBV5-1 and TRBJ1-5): KAGVTQTPRYLIKTRGQQVTLSCSPISGHRSVSWYQQTPGQGLQFLFEYFSETQRNKGNFPGRFSGRQFSNSRSEMNVSTLELGDSALYLCASSLAGGQGNQPQHFGDGTRLSIL.

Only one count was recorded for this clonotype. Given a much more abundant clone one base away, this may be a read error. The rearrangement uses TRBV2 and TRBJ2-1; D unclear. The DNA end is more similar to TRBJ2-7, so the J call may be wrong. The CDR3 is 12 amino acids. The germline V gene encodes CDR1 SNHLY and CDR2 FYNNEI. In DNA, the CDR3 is TGTGCCAGCAGTGCCGATTACAATGAGCAGTACTTC. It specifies CASSADYNEQYF.

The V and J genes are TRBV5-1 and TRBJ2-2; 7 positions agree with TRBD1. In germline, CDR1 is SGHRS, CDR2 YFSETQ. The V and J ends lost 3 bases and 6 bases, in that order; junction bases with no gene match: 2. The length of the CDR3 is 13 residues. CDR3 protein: CASSSQGAGELFF. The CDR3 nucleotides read TGCGCCAGCAGCTCTCAGGGGGCCGGGGAGCTGTTTTTT.

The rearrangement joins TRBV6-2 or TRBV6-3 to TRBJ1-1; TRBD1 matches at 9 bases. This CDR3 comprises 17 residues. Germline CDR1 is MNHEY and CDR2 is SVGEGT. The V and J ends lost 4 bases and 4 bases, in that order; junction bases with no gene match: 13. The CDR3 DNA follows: TGTGCCAGCAGTTCCGCCGGGACAGGGATGACAGGCACTGAAGCTTTCTTT. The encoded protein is CASSSAGTGMTGTEAFF.

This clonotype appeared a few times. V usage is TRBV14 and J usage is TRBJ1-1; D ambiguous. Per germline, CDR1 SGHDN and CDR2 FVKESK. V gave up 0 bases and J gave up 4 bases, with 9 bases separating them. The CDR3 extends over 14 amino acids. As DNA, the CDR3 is TGTGCCAGCAGCCAAGATGAAGGGATCACTGAAGCTTTCTTT. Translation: CASSQDEGITEAFF.

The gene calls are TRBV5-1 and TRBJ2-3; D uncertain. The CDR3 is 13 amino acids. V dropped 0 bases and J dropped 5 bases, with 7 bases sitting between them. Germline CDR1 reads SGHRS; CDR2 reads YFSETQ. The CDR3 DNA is TGCGCCAGCAGCTTGGCCTACGGAGATACGCAGTATTTT. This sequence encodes CASSLAYGDTQYF.

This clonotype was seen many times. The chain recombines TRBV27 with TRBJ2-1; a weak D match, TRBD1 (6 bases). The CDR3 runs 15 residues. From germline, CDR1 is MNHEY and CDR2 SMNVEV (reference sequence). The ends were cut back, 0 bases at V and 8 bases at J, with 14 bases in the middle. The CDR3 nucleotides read TGTGCCAGCAGTTTATCCCCGACAGGTCGAGATGAGCAGTTCTTC. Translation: CASSLSPTGRDEQFF.

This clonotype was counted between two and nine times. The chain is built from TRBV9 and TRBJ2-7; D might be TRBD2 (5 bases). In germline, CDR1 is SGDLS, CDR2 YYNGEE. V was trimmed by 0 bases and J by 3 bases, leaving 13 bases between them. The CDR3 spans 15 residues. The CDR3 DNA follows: TGTGCCAGCAGCGTAGGCTACGGGGATTACTACGAGCAGTACTTC. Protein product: CASSVGYGDYYEQYF. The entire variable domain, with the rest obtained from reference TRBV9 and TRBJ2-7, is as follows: DSGVTQTPKHLITATGQRVTLRCSPRSGDLSVYWYQQSLDQGLQFLIQYYNGEERAKGNILERFSAQQFPDLHSELNLSSLELGDSALYFCASSVGYGDYYEQYFGPGTRLTVT.

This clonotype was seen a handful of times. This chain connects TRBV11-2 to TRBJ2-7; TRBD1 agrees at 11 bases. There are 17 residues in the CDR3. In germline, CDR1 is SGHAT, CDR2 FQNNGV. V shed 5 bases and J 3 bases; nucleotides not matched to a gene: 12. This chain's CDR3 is CASSPIKRGQGVYEQYF. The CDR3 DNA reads TGTGCCAGCAGCCCCATAAAACGGGGACAGGGGGTCTACGAGCAGTACTTC. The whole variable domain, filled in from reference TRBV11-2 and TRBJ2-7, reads EAGVAQSPRYKIIEKRQSVAFWCNPISGHATLYWYQQILGQGPKLLIQFQNNGVVDDSQLPKDRFSAERLKGVDSTLKIQPAKLEDSAVYLCASSPIKRGQGVYEQYFGPGTRLTVT.

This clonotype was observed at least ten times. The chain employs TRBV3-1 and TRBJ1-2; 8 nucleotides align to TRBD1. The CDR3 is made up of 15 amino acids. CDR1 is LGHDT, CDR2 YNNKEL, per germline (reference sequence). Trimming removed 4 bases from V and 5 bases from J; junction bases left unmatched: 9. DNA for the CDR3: TGTGCCAGCAGCCCCCGGGACAGGAACCTATATGGCTACACCTTC. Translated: CASSPRDRNLYGYTF.

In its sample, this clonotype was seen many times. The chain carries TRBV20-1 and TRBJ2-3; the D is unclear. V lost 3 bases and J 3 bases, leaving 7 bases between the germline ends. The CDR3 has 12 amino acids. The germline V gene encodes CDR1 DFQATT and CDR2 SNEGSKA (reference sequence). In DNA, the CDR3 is TGCAGTGCTAGTCTAGGAACAGATACGCAGTATTTT. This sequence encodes CSASLGTDTQYF.

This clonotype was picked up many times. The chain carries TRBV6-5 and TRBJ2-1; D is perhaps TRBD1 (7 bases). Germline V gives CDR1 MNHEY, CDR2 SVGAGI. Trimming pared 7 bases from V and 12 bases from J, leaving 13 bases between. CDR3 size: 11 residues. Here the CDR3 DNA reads TGTGCCAGCACCTCGCGGGACAGGCAGTTCTTC. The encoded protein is CASTSRDRQFF.

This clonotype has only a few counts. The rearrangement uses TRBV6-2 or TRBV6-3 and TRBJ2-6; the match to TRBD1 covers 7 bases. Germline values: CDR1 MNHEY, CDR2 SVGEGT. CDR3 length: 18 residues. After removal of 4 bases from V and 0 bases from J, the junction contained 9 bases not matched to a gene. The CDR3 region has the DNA TGTGCCAGCAGTTCAAACAGGGGCACCCACTCTGGGGCCAACGTCCTGACTTTC. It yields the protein CASSSNRGTHSGANVLTF.

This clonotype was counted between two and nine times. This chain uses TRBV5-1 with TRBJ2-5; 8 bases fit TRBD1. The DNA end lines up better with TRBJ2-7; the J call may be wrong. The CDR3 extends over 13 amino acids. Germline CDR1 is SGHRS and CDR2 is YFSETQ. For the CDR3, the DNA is TGCGCCAGCAGCGCCCGGGACAGGAACGAGCAGTACTTC. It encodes CASSARDRNEQYF.

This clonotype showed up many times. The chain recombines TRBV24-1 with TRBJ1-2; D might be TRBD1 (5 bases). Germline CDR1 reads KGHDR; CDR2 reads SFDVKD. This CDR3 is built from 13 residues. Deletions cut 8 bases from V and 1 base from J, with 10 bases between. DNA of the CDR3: TGTGCCACCACCCCGGGGGGTAACTATGGCTACACCTTC. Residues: CATTPGGNYGYTF.

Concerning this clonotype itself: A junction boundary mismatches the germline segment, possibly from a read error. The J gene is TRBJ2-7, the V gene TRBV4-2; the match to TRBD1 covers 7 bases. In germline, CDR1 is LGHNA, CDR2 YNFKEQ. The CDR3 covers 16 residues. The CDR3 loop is CAGSQDPRQGAYEQYF. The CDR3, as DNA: TGTGCCGGCAGCCAAGATCCAAGGCAGGGGGCCTACGAGCAGTACTTC.